This T cell receptor (beta chain) was captured by sequencing in a study of siplizumab effects on memory and regulatory T cells (dated by TCRdb to the late 2010s). Study-level background: The study looked at the effect of siplizumab, an anti-CD2 antibody, on alloreactive T-cell subsets in allogeneic mixed lymphocyte reactions made from human PBMCs.

Points the paper makes about the study in general: Because sequences at frequencies below about 10^-5 were poorly captured, only a minor fraction of alloreactive clones could be mapped back to unstimulated subsets. Siplizumab significantly reduced the cumulative frequency of alloreactive sequences traceable to unstimulated CD4+ memory T cells. Roughly 80-97% of proliferating CD4+ or CD8+ clones could not be assigned a naive or memory phenotype. Among mappable alloreactive CD4+ clones, the Treg-derived fraction averaged 68.8% with siplizumab versus about 27% in control reactions. Whether proliferating Tregs from siplizumab cultures were suppressive was not functionally confirmed. Unstimulated naive T cells appeared more diverse than memory T cells, and naive cells seemed to contribute substantially to the alloresponse.

Library prep was done by the immunoSEQ multiplex PCR assay. Each sample had 90,000 to 100,000 TCR templates assayed by the deep sequencing platform. Genomic DNA extracted from sorted T cells was the material used for TCRbeta CDR3 sequencing. The study's processing was this. The R programming language was used for clonal analysis of the TCRbeta CDR3 data. Unstimulated samples were compared with post-reaction CFSE-low samples to define alloreactive CD4+ and CD8+ clones. Regulatory or non-regulatory origin of alloreactive CD4+ clones was assigned by matching sequences to the sorted unstimulated Treg and non-Treg repertoires. Not all clones reach the TCRdb copy of this immuneACCESS table, which keeps in-frame sequences only. Checked studies attribute under half of the gap to unresolved V genes and leave the rest unexplained. V, J and clone size reflect that table, while D and trimming were determined from the DNA. The sample table holds some 100,000 clones, of which more than 85% were seen once. Of the sample, roughly 2.5% falls within the top ten clones.

Counted from cysteine to phenylalanine, this CDR3 has 16 amino acids. The retained sequence is limited to the CDR3, 48 bases, with the frame set at the first base. V is reduced by 6 bases and J by 6 bases, leaving a spacing of 21 bases between them. From the germline V gene (reference sequence), CDR1 is MNHNY and CDR2 is SVGAGI. Regarding this clone: The specificity of this receptor is unknown. The sample holds no much larger clone one base away, and base qualities are not on file.

Sorted unstimulated T cells and proliferating T cells recovered from mixed lymphocyte reactions underwent TCRbeta CDR3 sequencing. Fresh whole blood from ten to eleven HLA-typed healthy donors served as the source for isolating PBMCs. The sequenced material came from CD4+ T cells sorted from blood. This chain is built from TRBV6-6 and TRBJ2-1; TRBD2 is perhaps the D gene, given 6 matching bases. The origin of this receptor is a human donor in good health. Some clones in this sample may be carry-over from other donors' samples. The CDR3 protein is CASSHWEDGGLNEQFF. Here is the DNA: TGTGCCAGCAGCCACTGGGAGGACGGCGGGCTCAATGAGCAGTTCTTC.